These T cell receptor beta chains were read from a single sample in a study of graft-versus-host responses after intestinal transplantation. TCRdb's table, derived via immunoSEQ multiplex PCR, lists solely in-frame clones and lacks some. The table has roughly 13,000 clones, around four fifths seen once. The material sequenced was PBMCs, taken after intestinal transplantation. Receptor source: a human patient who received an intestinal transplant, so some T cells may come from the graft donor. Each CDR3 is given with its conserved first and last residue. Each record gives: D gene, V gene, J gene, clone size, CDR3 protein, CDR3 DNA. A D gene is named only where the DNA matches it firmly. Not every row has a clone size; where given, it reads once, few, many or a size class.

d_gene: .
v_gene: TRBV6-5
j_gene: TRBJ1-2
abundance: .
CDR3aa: CASSYSHGGHYYTF
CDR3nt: TGTGCCAGCAGTTACTCCCACGGTGGACACTACTACACCTTC

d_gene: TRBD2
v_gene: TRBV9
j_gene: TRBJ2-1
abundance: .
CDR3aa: CASSASGTNGRLNEQFF
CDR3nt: TGTGCCAGCAGCGCCTCCGGGACTAACGGGAGGTTGAATGAGCAGTTCTTC

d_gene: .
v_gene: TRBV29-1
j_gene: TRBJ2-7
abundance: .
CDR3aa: CSVRTFRGSSYEQYF
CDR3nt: TGCAGCGTTCGGACATTTAGGGGGTCCTCCTACGAGCAGTACTTC

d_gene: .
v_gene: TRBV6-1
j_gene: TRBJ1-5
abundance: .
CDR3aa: CASSELGGTSNQPQHF
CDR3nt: TGTGCCAGCAGTGAACTAGGGGGGACTAGCAATCAGCCCCAGCATTTT

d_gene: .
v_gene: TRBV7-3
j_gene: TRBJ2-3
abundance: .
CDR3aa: CASALSTDTQYF
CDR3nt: TGTGCCAGCGCTTTGTCCACAGATACGCAGTATTTT

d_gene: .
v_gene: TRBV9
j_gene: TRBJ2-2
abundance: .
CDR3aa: CASSTRSRELFF
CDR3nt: TGTGCCAGCAGCACCCGGTCGAGGGAGCTGTTTTTT

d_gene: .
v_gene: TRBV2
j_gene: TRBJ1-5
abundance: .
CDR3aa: CASSTDRDNQPQHF
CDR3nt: TGTGCCAGCAGTACCGACAGAGACAATCAGCCCCAGCATTTT

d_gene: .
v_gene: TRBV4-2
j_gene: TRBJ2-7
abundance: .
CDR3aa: CASSQDPGAGNEQYF
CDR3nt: TGTGCCAGCAGCCAAGATCCAGGGGCCGGGAACGAGCAGTACTTC

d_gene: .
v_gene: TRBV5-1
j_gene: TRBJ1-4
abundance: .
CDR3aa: CASRSWTDPNEKLFF
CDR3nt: TGCGCCAGCAGATCCTGGACCGATCCTAATGAAAAACTGTTTTTT

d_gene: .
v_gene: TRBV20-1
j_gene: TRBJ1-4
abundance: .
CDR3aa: CSARTREKLFF
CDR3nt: TGCAGTGCTAGGACCAGGGAAAAACTGTTTTTT

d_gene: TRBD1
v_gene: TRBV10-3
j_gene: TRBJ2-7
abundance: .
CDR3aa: CAISAQGYEQYF
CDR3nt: TGTGCCATCAGTGCACAGGGGTACGAGCAGTACTTC

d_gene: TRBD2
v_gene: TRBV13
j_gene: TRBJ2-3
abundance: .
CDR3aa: CASSSQAGFGPDTQYF
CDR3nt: TGTGCCAGCAGCTCCCAAGCGGGATTTGGGCCAGATACGCAGTATTTT

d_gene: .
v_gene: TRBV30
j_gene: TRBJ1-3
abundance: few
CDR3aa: CAWRGWGSGNTIYF
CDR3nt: TGTGCCTGGAGGGGGTGGGGCTCTGGAAACACCATATATTTT

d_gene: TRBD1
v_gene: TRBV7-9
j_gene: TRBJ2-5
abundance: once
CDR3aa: CASSLRDSTQETQYF
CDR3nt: TGTGCCAGCAGCCTTCGGGACAGCACACAAGAGACCCAGTACTTC

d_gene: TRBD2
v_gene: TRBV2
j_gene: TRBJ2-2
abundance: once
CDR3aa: CASSIIGLAGGRGKSGELFF
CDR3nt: TGTGCCAGCAGTATAATTGGACTAGCGGGAGGGCGTGGAAAAAGCGGGGAGCTGTTTTTT

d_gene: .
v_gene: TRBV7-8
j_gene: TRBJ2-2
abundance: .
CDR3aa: CASSLTLTGELFF
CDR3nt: TGTGCCAGCAGCTTAACCCTCACCGGGGAGCTGTTTTTT

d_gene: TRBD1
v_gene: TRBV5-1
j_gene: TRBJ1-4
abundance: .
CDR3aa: CASSSGGGGGEKLFF
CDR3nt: TGCGCCAGCAGCTCTGGAGGGGGCGGCGGTGAAAAACTGTTTTTT

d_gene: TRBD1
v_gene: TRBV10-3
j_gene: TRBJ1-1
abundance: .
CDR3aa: CAISAGTGVTEAFF
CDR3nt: TGTGCCATCAGTGCCGGGACAGGGGTTACTGAAGCTTTCTTT

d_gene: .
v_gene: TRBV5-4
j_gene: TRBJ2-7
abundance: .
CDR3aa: CASSFSGSYEQYF
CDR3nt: TGTGCCAGCAGCTTTTCGGGTAGTTACGAGCAGTACTTC

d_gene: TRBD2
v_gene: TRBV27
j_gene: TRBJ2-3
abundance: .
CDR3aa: CASSFSGRGTDTQYF
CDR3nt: TGTGCCAGCAGTTTTAGCGGGAGGGGCACAGATACGCAGTATTTT

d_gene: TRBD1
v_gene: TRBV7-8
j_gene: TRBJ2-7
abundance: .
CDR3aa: CASSSPGQGAGYEQYF
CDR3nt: TGTGCCAGCAGCTCTCCGGGACAGGGGGCCGGCTACGAGCAGTACTTC

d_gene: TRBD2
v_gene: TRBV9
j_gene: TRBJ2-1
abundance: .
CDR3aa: CASSALTSGSSDEQFF
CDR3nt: TGTGCCAGCAGCGCACTGACTAGCGGGAGTTCCGATGAGCAGTTCTTC

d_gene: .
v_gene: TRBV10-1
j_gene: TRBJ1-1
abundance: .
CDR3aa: CASSESEAVTEAFF
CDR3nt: TGCGCCAGCAGTGAGTCTGAGGCAGTCACTGAAGCTTTCTTT

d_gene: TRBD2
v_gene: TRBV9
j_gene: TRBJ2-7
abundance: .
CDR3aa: CASSSRLAGDRAEQYF
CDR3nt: TGTGCCAGCAGCTCCCGACTAGCGGGAGATCGGGCCGAGCAGTACTTC

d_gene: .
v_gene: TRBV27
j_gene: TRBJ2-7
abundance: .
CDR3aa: CASSPRRGSYEQYF
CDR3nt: TGTGCCAGCAGTCCCCGGCGAGGTTCCTACGAGCAGTACTTC

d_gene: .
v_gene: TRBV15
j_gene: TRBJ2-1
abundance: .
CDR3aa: CATSQGGGVNEQFF
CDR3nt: TGTGCCACCAGCCAGGGGGGGGGAGTCAATGAGCAGTTCTTC

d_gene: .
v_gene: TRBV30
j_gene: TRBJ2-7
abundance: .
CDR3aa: CAWNRGYRDEQYF
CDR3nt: TGTGCCTGGAATCGGGGCTACCGTGACGAGCAGTACTTC

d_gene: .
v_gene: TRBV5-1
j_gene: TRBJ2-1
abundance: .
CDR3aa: CASSLATGYSYNEQFF
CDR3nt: TGCGCCAGCAGCTTGGCTACGGGATACTCCTACAATGAGCAGTTCTTC

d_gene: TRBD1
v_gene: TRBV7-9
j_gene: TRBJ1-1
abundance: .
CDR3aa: CASSWTGNTEAFF
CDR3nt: TGTGCCAGCAGTTGGACAGGGAACACTGAAGCTTTCTTT

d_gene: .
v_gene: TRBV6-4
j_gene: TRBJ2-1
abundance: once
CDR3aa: CASARDSSSYNEQFF
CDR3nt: TGTGCCAGCGCTAGGGACTCGAGCTCCTACAATGAGCAGTTCTTC

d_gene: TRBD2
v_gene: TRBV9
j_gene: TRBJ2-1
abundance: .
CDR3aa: CASSVAGGSYNEQFF
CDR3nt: TGTGCCAGCAGCGTAGCGGGGGGCTCCTACAATGAGCAGTTCTTC

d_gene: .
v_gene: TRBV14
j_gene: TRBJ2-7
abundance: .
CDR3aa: CASSQGRVYEQYF
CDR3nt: TGTGCCAGCAGCCAAGGGAGGGTCTACGAGCAGTACTTC

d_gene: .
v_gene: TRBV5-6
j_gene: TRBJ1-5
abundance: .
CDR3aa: CASSLGGDQPQHF
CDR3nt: TGTGCCAGCAGCTTGGGTGGGGATCAGCCCCAGCATTTT

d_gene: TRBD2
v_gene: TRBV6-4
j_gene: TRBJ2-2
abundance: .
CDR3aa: CASSQNPGLLTGELFF
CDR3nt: TGTGCCAGCAGTCAAAACCCGGGACTATTGACCGGGGAGCTGTTTTTT

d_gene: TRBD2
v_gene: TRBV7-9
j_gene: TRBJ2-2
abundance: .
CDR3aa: CASSFKLAEPRPGELFF
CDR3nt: TGTGCCAGCAGCTTCAAACTAGCGGAGCCTAGACCCGGGGAGCTGTTTTTT

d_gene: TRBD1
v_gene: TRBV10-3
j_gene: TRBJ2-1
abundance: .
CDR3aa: CAISAGGSYNEQFF
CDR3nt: TGTGCCATCAGTGCAGGGGGCTCCTACAATGAGCAGTTCTTC

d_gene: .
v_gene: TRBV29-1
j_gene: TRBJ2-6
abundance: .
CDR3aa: CSVRTRRANVLTF
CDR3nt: TGCAGCGTTAGGACACGGAGGGCCAACGTCCTGACTTTC

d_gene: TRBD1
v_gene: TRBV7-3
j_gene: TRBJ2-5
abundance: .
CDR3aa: CASSPGTGAPETQYF
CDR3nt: TGTGCCAGCAGCCCCGGGACAGGGGCGCCGGAGACCCAGTACTTC

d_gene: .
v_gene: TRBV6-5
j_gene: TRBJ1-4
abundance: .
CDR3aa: CASRQGDEKLFF
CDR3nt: TGTGCCAGCAGACAGGGAGATGAAAAACTGTTTTTT

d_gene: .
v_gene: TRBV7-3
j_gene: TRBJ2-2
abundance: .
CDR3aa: CASSLTGTVYGELFF
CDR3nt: TGTGCCAGCAGCTTGACCGGGACCGTCTACGGGGAGCTGTTTTTT

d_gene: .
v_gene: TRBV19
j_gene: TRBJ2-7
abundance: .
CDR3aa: CASSIVGGIGEQYF
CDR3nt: TGTGCCAGTAGTATAGTTGGGGGGATCGGCGAGCAGTACTTC

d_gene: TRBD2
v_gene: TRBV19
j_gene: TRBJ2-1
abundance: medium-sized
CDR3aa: CASRKREGLNNEQFF
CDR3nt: TGTGCCAGTAGGAAGCGGGAGGGCCTCAACAATGAGCAGTTCTTC

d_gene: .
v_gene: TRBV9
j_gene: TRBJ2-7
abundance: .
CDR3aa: CASSVAPGPTYEQYF
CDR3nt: TGTGCCAGCAGCGTAGCACCGGGACCAACCTACGAGCAGTACTTC

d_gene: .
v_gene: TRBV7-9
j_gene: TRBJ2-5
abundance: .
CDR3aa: CASSPHRGTDQETQYF
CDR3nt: TGTGCCAGCAGCCCGCATAGGGGAACTGATCAAGAGACCCAGTACTTC

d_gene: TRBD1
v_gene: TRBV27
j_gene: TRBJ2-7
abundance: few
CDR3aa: CASSFARGRGEQYF
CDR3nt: TGTGCCAGCAGTTTCGCCAGGGGGCGCGGCGAGCAGTACTTC

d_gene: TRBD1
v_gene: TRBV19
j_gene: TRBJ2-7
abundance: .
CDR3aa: CASSPGTGVYEQYF
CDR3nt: TGTGCCAGTAGTCCCGGGACAGGGGTCTACGAGCAGTACTTC

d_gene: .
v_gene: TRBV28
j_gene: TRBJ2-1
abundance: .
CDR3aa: CASSLTIEQFF
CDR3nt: TGTGCCAGCAGTTTAACTATTGAGCAGTTCTTC

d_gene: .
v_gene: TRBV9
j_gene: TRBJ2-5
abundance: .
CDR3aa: CASSSRGETQYF
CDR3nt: TGTGCCAGCAGCTCGAGGGGGGAGACCCAGTACTTC

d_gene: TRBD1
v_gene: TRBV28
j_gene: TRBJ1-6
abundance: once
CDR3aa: CASSYRGSSPLHF
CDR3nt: TGTGCCAGCAGTTACAGGGGGAGTTCACCCCTCCACTTT

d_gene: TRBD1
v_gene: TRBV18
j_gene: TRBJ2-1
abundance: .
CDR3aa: CASSWGQGNEQFF
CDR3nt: TGTGCCAGCTCATGGGGACAGGGTAATGAGCAGTTCTTC

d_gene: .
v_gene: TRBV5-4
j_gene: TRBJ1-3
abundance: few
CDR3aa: CASSSSTRARSGNTIYF
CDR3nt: TGTGCCAGCAGCTCCTCCACCAGGGCGCGCTCTGGAAACACCATATATTTT

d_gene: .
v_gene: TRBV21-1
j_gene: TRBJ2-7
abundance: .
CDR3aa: CASRMGGRVSYEQYF
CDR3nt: TGTGCCAGCAGAATGGGCGGGAGGGTCTCCTACGAGCAGTACTTC

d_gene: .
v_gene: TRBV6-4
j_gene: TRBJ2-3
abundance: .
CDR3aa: CASSDSPDSTDTQYF
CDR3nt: TGTGCCAGCAGTGACTCGCCCGATAGCACAGATACGCAGTATTTT

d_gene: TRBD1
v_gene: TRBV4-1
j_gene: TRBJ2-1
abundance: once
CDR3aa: CASSSGGNEQFF
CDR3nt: TGCGCCAGCAGTTCAGGGGGAAATGAGCAGTTCTTC

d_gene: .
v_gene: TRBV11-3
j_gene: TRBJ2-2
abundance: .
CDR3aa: CASSSQHTGELFF
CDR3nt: TGTGCCAGCAGCTCGCAACACACCGGGGAGCTGTTTTTT

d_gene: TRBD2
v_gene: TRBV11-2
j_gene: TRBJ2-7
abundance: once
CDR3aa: CASRGGREPYEQYF
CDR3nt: TGTGCCAGCAGGGGCGGGAGGGAACCCTACGAGCAGTACTTC

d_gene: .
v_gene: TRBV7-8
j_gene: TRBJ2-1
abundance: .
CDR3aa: CASSPRDNEQFF
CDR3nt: TGTGCCAGCAGCCCCAGGGACAATGAGCAGTTCTTC